This T cell receptor (beta chain) was identified in a study of cytomegalovirus exposure and HLA in healthy donors. The PCR used 60 Vbeta and 13 Jbeta primers. Assay: immunoSEQ multiplex PCR; the TCRdb copy retains only in-frame clones and omits some. The data show tens of thousands of clones, 55% to 85% seen once. In germline, CDR1 is SNHLY, CDR2 FYNNEI. V was trimmed by 7 bases and J by 4 bases, leaving 13 bases between them. This CDR3 comprises 13 residues. Whole-study findings and limits: A later analysis associated 15,000 to 20,000 TCR beta sequences with HLA alleles at a 0.05 false discovery rate.

For this clone: Its specificity is not known.

The TCR comes from a man aged 40-49 years in good health and CMV-seropositive. The sample was PBMCs. The rearrangement joins TRBV2 to TRBJ1-2; maybe TRBD1 (5 bases). CDR3 residues: CASIPAGGYGYTF. The CDR3 region has the DNA TGTGCCAGCATTCCGGCCGGGGGCTATGGCTACACCTTC.